This T cell receptor beta chain was identified during a study of shared clonotypes between healthy human individuals. As for the study in general: Three plates were used per donor for CD4 naive, three for CD4 memory, two for CD8 naive and one for CD8 memory. Study-level results: Non-shared clonotypes showed lower generation probabilities than clonotypes common to all four donors.

Profiling relied on immunoSEQ multiplex PCR, and the TCRdb table lists in-frame clones only, not all of them. The top ten hold 0.06% of the sample, which has under 550,000 clones, almost 97% seen once. For this clone: Antigen unknown.

Trimming took off 6 bases at V and 18 bases at J, with 30 bases between the two ends. This CDR3 is built from 16 residues. The germline V gene has CDR1 MNHNS and CDR2 SASEGT. Sequencing was carried out using naive CD4+ T cells sorted from blood. The subset: CD45RA+ positively selected. This clonotype originated in a woman between 25 and 40 years old in good health. The chain employs TRBV6-1 and TRBJ2-6, with D possibly matching TRBD1 (6 bases). CDR3 in DNA: TGTGCCAGCAGGGAACAGGGCAGGATTCCCTCTAGCCCTTCGACTTTC. Amino acids: CASREQGRIPSSPSTF.